The source of this TCR beta chain is a study of blood T cell repertoires in COVID-19. Study summary: PBMCs, B-cell-depleted T cells, or T cells provided the cDNA or gDNA that made up the material.

This CDR3 comprises 17 residues. The germline V gene has CDR1 SGHRS and CDR2 YFSETQ. V was clipped by 0 bases and J by 2 bases, with 14 bases between them. Original data processing: Amplification of reference gene primers was used by the study to estimate nucleated cell counts. Measured with immunoSEQ multiplex PCR; TCRdb has only the in-frame clones, and not every one. V and J calls and clone size are those listed in that table; D and trimming were worked out from the DNA. The sample lists 150,000 to 250,000 clones; around four fifths were seen once. The sequenced material came from peripheral blood. The gene calls are TRBV5-1 and TRBJ1-4; the D gene is possibly TRBD1 (6 bases). The sequence derives from a human donor with acute or convalescent COVID-19. The donor label of this sample is uncertain. The CDR3 nucleotides read TGCGCCAGCAGCTTGGTAGGGGGTACTGGGACTAATGAAAAACTGTTTTTT. Translation: CASSLVGGTGTNEKLFF.